A selection of T cell receptor beta chains follows, all from one sample in a study of T cell responses to AZD1222 COVID-19 vaccine. TCRdb keeps only in-frame clones here, not all; method: immunoSEQ multiplex PCR. The table shows 85,000 to 130,000 clones, with about 89% occurring only once. Sequenced material: peripheral blood, taken 28 days after the second dose of the MenACWY control vaccine. These receptors all come from an adult who received the MenACWY meningococcal vaccine as a control. The CDR3 runs from the conserved cysteine through the conserved F or W. Some rows mark clone size as missing; the rest say once, few, many or name a class of expanded clone.

>TRBJ2-7|.|TRBV3-1/TRBV3-2
CASSHPSARDEQYF
>TRBJ2-7|.|TRBV5-4
CASSFGALYEQYF
>TRBJ2-7|.|TRBV6-5
CASSSGTGGYYEQYF
>TRBJ1-1|once|TRBV9
CASSAPPGRDTEAFF
>TRBJ1-2|.|TRBV28
CASSFRDRVVGYGYTF
>TRBJ2-3|.|TRBV5-1
CASSKDRGRTDTQYF
>TRBJ1-2|.|TRBV29-1
CSGGGTAYGYTF
>TRBJ2-7|once|TRBV5-4
CASSPGTGGSHEQYF
>TRBJ1-2|.|TRBV12-3/TRBV12-4
CASSQTEYGYTF
>TRBJ1-1|once|TRBV18
CASSPGGATGAFF
>TRBJ1-4|.|TRBV7-9
CASSPGDGSTNEKLFF
>TRBJ2-7|.|TRBV19
CASSKGQSYSYEQYF
>TRBJ2-3|.|TRBV7-2
CASSWDRRTDTQYF
>TRBJ2-5|once|TRBV2
CASSDRVRGTGIQETQYF
>TRBJ2-5|.|TRBV15
CATSIDPSSETQYF
>TRBJ2-3|.|TRBV5-4
CASSPDSGTGTDTQYF
>TRBJ2-7|.|TRBV10-2
CASRSGQGARDEQYF
>TRBJ1-5|.|TRBV18
CASSPQDMVGSPQHF
>TRBJ2-1|.|TRBV20-1
CSASKWGARYNEQFF
>TRBJ1-2|.|TRBV4-3
CASSPGRGGEPYGYTF
>TRBJ2-5|.|TRBV7-3
CASSPSVAAQETQYF
>TRBJ1-4|.|TRBV19
CASRPGTANEKLFF
>TRBJ1-1|.|TRBV7-8
CASSFGGYTGDEAFF
>TRBJ1-2|.|TRBV12-3/TRBV12-4
CASRLTANYGYTF
>TRBJ1-1|.|TRBV7-8
CASSRDMNTEAFF
>TRBJ1-4|.|TRBV5-1
CASSFQGGNEKLFF
>TRBJ1-2|.|TRBV4-1
CASSQDRTGANYGYTF
>TRBJ1-2|.|TRBV7-2
CASSPRGGNYGYTF
>TRBJ2-1|.|TRBV6-6
CASSYSTQGYNEQFF
>TRBJ2-3|few|TRBV7-7
CASSSLAGGPPFTDTQYF
>TRBJ2-7|.|TRBV3-1/TRBV3-2
CASSQRVSGGRGEQYF
>TRBJ1-5|.|TRBV3-1/TRBV3-2
CASSQAYSNQPQHF
>TRBJ2-7|once|TRBV6-6
CASSSAGTSGDLEQYF
>TRBJ2-7|.|TRBV5-5
CASSFSGTYEQYF
>TRBJ1-2|.|TRBV2
CASSDPGQGDYGYTF
>TRBJ2-1|few|TRBV4-1
CASSQDTYPYNEQFF
>TRBJ2-7|once|TRBV7-2
CASRKPGQGTYEQYF